Presented here are 9 T cell receptor beta chains from one specimen sequenced in a study of blood T cell repertoires in COVID-19. Clones were sequenced by immunoSEQ multiplex PCR, and TCRdb holds only the in-frame ones, with some missing. The sample has 300,000 or so clones, about 90% seen once. Sequenced sample: PBMCs or T cells enriched from blood (not recorded which). These receptors were taken from a woman under 40 who had recovered from COVID-19.

This chain uses TRBV28 with TRBJ2-5, with 8 bases that match TRBD2. The CDR3 consists of 18 residues. Germline values: CDR1 MDHEN, CDR2 SYDVKM. The junction had 12 bases not matched to a gene; V was cut back by 1 base and J by 2 bases. CDR3 nucleotides: TGTGCCAGCAGTTTATCTGTTGGGCAGGGGACTAGTCAAGAGACCCAGTACTTC. It specifies CASSLSVGQGTSQETQYF.

The chain uses TRBV11-2 and TRBJ1-3; 8 positions agree with TRBD1. J gave up 0 bases and V 1 base, and 5 bases lay outside the gene matches. Germline V lookup: CDR1 SGHAT, CDR2 FQNNGV. The CDR3 runs 17 residues. The CDR3 bases are TGTGCCAGCAGCTTAGGAGGCAGGGGGCTCTCTGGAAACACCATATATTTT. It codes for CASSLGGRGLSGNTIYF.

The chain carries TRBV7-6 and TRBJ2-3; 7 nucleotides match TRBD2. This CDR3 has 15 residues. The V segment lost 5 bases and the J segment 2 bases; nucleotides outside the gene matches: 7. CDR1 and CDR2 from the germline V gene are SGHVS and FNYEAQ. The CDR3 reads CASSVTSAPTDTQYF. The CDR3 nucleotides are TGTGCCAGCAGCGTAACTAGCGCCCCCACAGATACGCAGTATTTT.

V is TRBV11-2 and J is TRBJ2-3; D perhaps matches TRBD2 (6 bases). V was shortened by 9 bases and J by 4 bases, with 17 bases between the two germline ends. CDR1 and CDR2 from the germline V gene are SGHAT and FQNNGV. This CDR3 region has 14 residues. The CDR3 nucleotides read TGTGCCAGTACTAGCCGAGAGTCTCCAGATACGCAGTATTTT. It encodes CASTSRESPDTQYF.

The rearrangement uses TRBV6-5 and TRBJ2-2; TRBD2 might be the D (5 bases). Germline V lookup: CDR1 MNHEY, CDR2 SVGAGI. V dropped 2 bases and J dropped 4 bases, with 11 bases sitting between them. This CDR3 contains 15 residues. For the CDR3, the DNA is TGTGCCAGCAGTTACGCGGACTCCATCACCGGGGAGCTGTTTTTT. Protein: CASSYADSITGELFF.

The gene calls are TRBV15 and TRBJ2-5, with unresolved D. Trimming left V 0 bases short and J 1 base short, with 12 bases between. The CDR3 contains 16 residues. The germline CDR1 and CDR2 sequences are LNHNV and YYDKDF (reference sequence). CDR3 bases: TGTGCCACCAGCAGAGACCCCCTACGGGTCCAAGAGACCCAGTACTTC. Its translation: CATSRDPLRVQETQYF.

The chain's CDR3 is CASSPRPTIDIFTEQYF. The CDR3 DNA sequence: TGTGCCAGCAGTCCCCGCCCCACGATCGACATTTTCACCGAGCAGTACTTC. The rearrangement links TRBV6-2 or TRBV6-3 to TRBJ2-7, with no clear D. The germline gives CDR1 MNHEY, CDR2 SVGEGT. This CDR3 region has 17 residues. The germline V and J ends were trimmed by 5 bases and 6 bases, with 26 bases remaining between them.

This clone was counted a few times. This chain joins TRBV3-1 (or the pseudogene TRBV3-2) and TRBJ1-6, with 7 bases lining up with TRBD1. Germline lookup yields CDR1 LGHDT and CDR2 YNNKEL (reference sequence). V shed 3 bases, J shed 5 bases, and the junction held 7 bases outside the gene matches. The CDR3 sequence is 16 residues long. CDR3 sequence reads: CASSHWTGPDNSPLHF. The CDR3 DNA follows: TGTGCCAGCAGCCATTGGACAGGTCCCGATAATTCACCCCTCCACTTT.

This clone was seen a single time. V and J are TRBV27 and TRBJ2-2, with D perhaps matching TRBD2 (5 bases). V was shortened by 5 bases and J by 7 bases, with 14 bases between the two germline ends. The CDR3 is made up of 14 amino acids. CDR1 is MNHEY and CDR2 is SMNVEV in the germline V gene (reference sequence). Here the CDR3 reads CASSPQNRGGELFF. CDR3 nucleotides: TGTGCCAGCAGTCCCCAAAATCGGGGCGGGGAGCTGTTTTTT.